The entry below gives a single T cell receptor (beta chain) sequence along with its context. A junction end diverges from the germline sequence, so it may reflect a read error. This record comes from a study of tumor-infiltrating lymphocytes in primary liver carcinoma. Out of unsorted whole blood came the blood RNA, and germline DNA was extracted as well. Germline V gene lookup returns CDR1 KGHDR and CDR2 SFDVKD. The CDR3 sequence is 14 residues long. TCR beta cDNA was made from 500 ng total RNA with a constant-region primer. Three nested multiplex PCR rounds, a slightly modified ARM-PCR, produced the libraries for TCR beta. TRBV1-TRBV30 forward primers paired with a C-beta reverse primer drove the first two PCR rounds, about 10 cycles each. Each CDR3 protein is one row after TCRdb ran MiXCR on the multiplex PCR reads. The sample consists of 330,000 or so distinct CDR3 sequences, less than 65% of them appearing once.

The receptor was derived from a man between 35 and 55 years old with primary liver carcinoma and hepatitis B virus infection. The sequenced material came from peripheral blood. The chain couples TRBV24-1 to TRBJ2-1; D assignment may be TRBD1 or TRBD2 (5 bases each). CDR3 in amino acids: CATSVRGDGNEQLF. The CDR3 DNA follows: TGTGCCACCAGTGTTCGAGGGGATGGGAACGAGCAGCTCTTC.